The clone carrying this T cell receptor (beta chain) was picked up a small number of times. The record originates from a study of T cells in Graves' hyperthyroidism and ophthalmopathy. Amplification targeted TCR beta CDR3 regions from RNA transcripts. The HTBI set primed first-round TCR CDR3 RT-PCR. MiXCR was run by TCRdb on the multiplex PCR reads, yielding one entry per CDR3 protein. This table holds about 360,000 distinct CDR3 sequences, 15% to 18% found once. The CDR3 runs to 12 residues. Trimming pared 6 bases from V and 6 bases from J, leaving 12 bases between. Germline values: CDR1 MDHEN, CDR2 SYDVKM.

The sequencing input was blood. The chain joins TRBV28 to TRBJ2-7; D is undetermined. This clonotype originated in a woman aged 18 to 35 with Graves' hyperthyroidism that later progressed to Graves' ophthalmopathy. This CDR3 is CASRPALGEQYF. The DNA of the CDR3 is TGTGCCAGCAGGCCGGCGCTTGGCGAGCAGTACTTC.